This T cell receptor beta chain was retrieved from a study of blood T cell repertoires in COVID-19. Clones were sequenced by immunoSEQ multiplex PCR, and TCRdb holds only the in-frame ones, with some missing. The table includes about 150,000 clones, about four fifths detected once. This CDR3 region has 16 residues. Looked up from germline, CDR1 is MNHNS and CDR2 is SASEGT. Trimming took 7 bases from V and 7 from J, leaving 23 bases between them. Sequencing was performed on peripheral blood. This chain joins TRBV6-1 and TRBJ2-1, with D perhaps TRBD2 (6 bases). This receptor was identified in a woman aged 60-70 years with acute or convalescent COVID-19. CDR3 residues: CASNEGLTSIKNEQFF. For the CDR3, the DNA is TGTGCCAGCAATGAGGGACTCACTAGCATCAAGAATGAGCAGTTCTTC.